The 28 T cell receptor beta chains in this list originate from one sample, sequenced in a study of blood T cells in healthy people across ages. The second PCR ran roughly 7 to 11 cycles with a sample-barcoded 5' primer and J-beta primers. One entry per CDR3 protein, called by TCRdb with MiXCR from the 5' RACE reads. The table has about 800,000 distinct CDR3 sequences, more than 20% seen once. The same data also contributed to another study, on T cells of mothers and their children.

The specimen was blood. These TCRs come from a boy between 10 and 17 years old in good health.

V and J are TRBV3-1 and TRBJ1-2; TRBD1 matches 7 bases. CDR3 length equals 16 residues. With V trimmed by 0 bases and J by 7 bases, 11 bases remained unmatched. Germline V gene data show CDR1 as LGHDT and CDR2 as YNNKEL (reference sequence). This chain's CDR3 is CASSQDRGRLLSGYTF. In nucleotides, the CDR3 is TGTGCCAGCAGCCAAGATAGGGGGCGCCTATTGAGTGGCTACACCTTC.

On this clonotype itself: The junction differs from germline at one of its ends, possibly a read error. The V gene is TRBV7-7, the J gene TRBJ1-4; 7 bases fit TRBD1. The CDR3 runs to 15 residues. CDR1 SSHAT and CDR2 FNYEAQ come from the germline V gene (reference sequence). The CDR3 protein is CASSLSGGGDEELFF. The CDR3 nucleotides are TGTGCTAGCAGCTTATCAGGGGGAGGGGATGAAGAACTGTTTTTT.

This clonotype has more than one count but fewer than ten. This rearrangement joins TRBV6-6 to TRBJ2-1, with D maybe TRBD1 (6 bases). Between the trimmed V and J ends, which lost 6 bases and 0 bases, there was a span of 9 bases. The CDR3 totals 14 residues. The V gene's germline CDR1 is MNHNY and CDR2 SVGAGI (reference sequence). The CDR3, as DNA: TGTGCCAGCAGAACAGGGAGCTCCTACAATGAGCAGTTCTTC. Encoded protein: CASRTGSSYNEQFF.

This clonotype occurred a few times. The V and J genes are TRBV10-3 and TRBJ2-5; 12 bases are a match to TRBD2. The end of the DNA is better explained by TRBJ2-1, so the J call may be wrong. Germline V gene sequence: CDR1 ENHRY, CDR2 SYGVKD. The CDR3 length is 16 residues. The CDR3 protein is CAISAGLAGSYNEQFF. In DNA form, the CDR3 reads TGTGCCATCAGCGCCGGACTAGCGGGGAGTTACAATGAGCAGTTCTTC.

The chain couples TRBV5-1 to TRBJ2-5, with D maybe TRBD1 (6 bases). The germline gives CDR1 SGHRS, CDR2 YFSETQ. This CDR3 contains 14 residues. Deletions cut 4 bases from V and 3 bases from J, with 13 bases between. The CDR3 here is CASSPLPGEETQYF. The CDR3 nucleotides read TGCGCCAGCAGCCCGTTGCCAGGGGAAGAGACCCAGTACTTC.

This clonotype was counted only a few times. V and J are TRBV29-1 and TRBJ2-7; 7 nucleotides align to TRBD2. The germline gives CDR1 SQVTM, CDR2 ANQGSEA. The V segment lost 8 bases and the J segment 3 bases; nucleotides outside the gene matches: 25. This CDR3 has 18 amino acids. DNA for the CDR3: TGCAGCATCAAGAAGGGACCGGGGAATACGGGGGGTTTCTACGAGCAGTACTTC. Amino acid sequence: CSIKKGPGNTGGFYEQYF.

The table lists this clonotype with a few counts. The chain recombines TRBV4-3 with TRBJ2-7; weak D call: TRBD1 (7 bases). The V end was cut by 2 bases, the J end by 3 bases, with 14 bases between. In germline, CDR1 is LGHNA, CDR2 YSLEER. The CDR3 runs to 15 residues. The chain's CDR3 is CASSQYAGGNYEQYF. In DNA, the CDR3 is TGCGCCAGCAGCCAATATGCAGGGGGGAACTACGAGCAGTACTTC.

This clonotype has only a few counts. The chain combines TRBV3-1 with TRBJ2-2; D gene unclear. CDR3 length: 15 amino acids. Deletions cut 1 base from V and 3 bases from J, with 9 bases between. Germline CDR1 reads LGHDT; CDR2 reads YNNKEL (reference sequence). The CDR3 DNA reads TGTGCCAGCAGCCAAGTGGTAGAGGACACCGGGGAGCTGTTTTTT. Translating it yields CASSQVVEDTGELFF.

This clonotype occurred a few times. V is TRBV5-1 and J is TRBJ2-6, with 7 bases aligning to TRBD1. V trimming: 1 base; J trimming: 4 bases; junction bases outside the gene matches: 11. CDR1 and CDR2 from the germline V gene are SGHRS and YFSETQ. The CDR3 sequence is 18 residues long. CDR3 bases: TGCGCCAGCAGCTTGTTAACAGGGGCCGTTGTCGGGGCCAACGTCCTGACTTTC. Protein sequence: CASSLLTGAVVGANVLTF.

The chain recombines TRBV7-8 with TRBJ2-1; perhaps TRBD2 as D (6 bases). Germline V gives CDR1 SGHVS, CDR2 FQNEAQ. V was trimmed by 5 bases and J by 3 bases, leaving 14 bases between them. The CDR3 totals 15 residues. CDR3 protein: CASSPAAGNYNEQFF. CDR3 nucleotide sequence: TGTGCCAGCAGCCCTGCGGCGGGAAACTACAATGAGCAGTTCTTC.

This clonotype was counted a few times. This chain joins TRBV4-3 and TRBJ2-4; TRBD2 matches 13 bases. CDR1 is LGHNA and CDR2 is YSLEER in the germline V gene. The CDR3 consists of 16 residues. The trim removed 3 bases at V and 5 bases at J, leaving 4 bases unmatched. The CDR3 DNA sequence: TGCGCCAGCAGCCACACTAGCGGGAGGGGAGAAAACATTCAGTACTTC. Amino acids: CASSHTSGRGENIQYF.

A few counts support this clonotype. The V and J genes are TRBV5-1 and TRBJ2-7, with TRBD1 matching 8 bases. This CDR3 is built from 16 residues. Trimming removed 5 bases from V and 2 bases from J; junction bases left unmatched: 12. Germline V CDR1 and CDR2: SGHRS, YFSETQ. This chain's CDR3 is CASSPNPGQETYEQYF. CDR3 DNA sequence: TGCGCCAGCAGTCCTAATCCGGGACAGGAAACCTACGAGCAGTACTTC.

This clonotype was observed at least ten times. This chain joins TRBV28 and TRBJ1-5; TRBD1 might be the D (6 bases). The CDR3 consists of 14 residues. Trimming took 5 bases from V and 2 from J, leaving 10 bases between them. Germline CDR1 is MDHEN and CDR2 is SYDVKM. The CDR3 sequence: CASSPRTGNQPQHF. The CDR3 DNA reads as TGTGCCAGCAGTCCGCGGACAGGCAATCAGCCCCAGCATTTT.

This clonotype was counted between two and nine times. The chain joins TRBV20-1 to TRBJ1-5; 7 nucleotides match TRBD1. The junction had 9 bases not matched to a gene; V was cut back by 1 base and J by 3 bases. This CDR3 is 16 amino acids long. In germline, CDR1 is DFQATT, CDR2 SNEGSKA (reference sequence). The CDR3 spells CSARGPTGVTNQPQHF. CDR3 sequence (DNA): TGCAGTGCTAGAGGGCCTACAGGGGTTACCAATCAGCCCCAGCATTTT.

This sequence joins TRBV4-3 and TRBJ2-7; the match to TRBD1 covers 9 bases. The germline V gene encodes CDR1 LGHNA and CDR2 YSLEER. The CDR3 extends over 15 amino acids. Trimming removed 3 bases from V and 6 bases from J; junction bases left unmatched: 9. The CDR3 spells CASSQAPGQGAEQYF. The CDR3 DNA sequence: TGCGCCAGCAGCCAGGCCCCGGGACAGGGTGCCGAGCAGTACTTC.

V is TRBV9 and J is TRBJ1-4; D may be TRBD1 (6 bases). This CDR3 spans 15 amino acids. Trimming shortened V by 0 bases and J by 5 bases, and 11 bases separated the two germline ends. CDR1 SGDLS and CDR2 YYNGEE come from the germline V gene. For the CDR3, the DNA is TGTGCCAGCAGCGTAGGGACAGCTTCGAATGAAAAACTGTTTTTT. This gives the protein CASSVGTASNEKLFF.

J is TRBJ2-3 and V is TRBV14, with D possibly being TRBD1 (5 bases). The CDR3 runs 15 residues. Germline V CDR1 and CDR2: SGHDN, FVKESK. Between the trimmed V and J ends, which lost 1 base and 2 bases, there was a span of 10 bases. This CDR3 reads CASSQGGRITDTQYF. The CDR3 DNA follows: TGTGCCAGCAGCCAAGGGGGCCGAATCACAGATACGCAGTATTTT.

This clonotype was recorded a few times. The chain couples TRBV6-6 to TRBJ1-6; D not resolved. The germline CDR1 and CDR2 sequences are MNHNY and SVGAGI (reference sequence). The CDR3 consists of 14 residues. Trimming shortened V by 7 bases and J by 6 bases, and 13 bases separated the two germline ends. CDR3 in amino acids: CASTTGGPNSPLHF. For the CDR3, the DNA is TGTGCCAGCACCACGGGTGGTCCTAATTCACCCCTCCACTTT.

This clonotype was picked up a small number of times. V usage is TRBV4-3 and J usage is TRBJ2-5; 8 nucleotides match TRBD1. TRBJ2-7 explains the end of the DNA better; the J call may be wrong. Germline V gene sequence: CDR1 LGHNA, CDR2 YSLEER. The length of the CDR3 is 15 residues. The chain's CDR3 is CASSHAIDRGHEQYF. In DNA form, the CDR3 reads TGCGCCAGCAGCCACGCGATCGACAGGGGCCACGAGCAGTACTTC.

This clonotype appeared a few times. The chain joins TRBV28 to TRBJ1-2, with D tentatively TRBD1 (5 bases). Germline V gene sequence: CDR1 MDHEN, CDR2 SYDVKM. The germline V and J ends were trimmed by 10 bases and 0 bases, with 18 bases remaining between them. This CDR3 is 15 amino acids long. In nucleotides, the CDR3 is TGTGCCATCGAAGGGAGGGGAGATCCTAACTATGGCTACACCTTC. It encodes CAIEGRGDPNYGYTF.

A remark on this clonotype: As the CDR3 is not closed by the conserved phenylalanine or tryptophan, this likely results from a read error. The rearrangement uses TRBV6-6 and TRBJ2-3, with 9 bases aligning to TRBD2. Germline CDR1 is MNHNY and CDR2 is SVGAGI (reference sequence). The CDR3 consists of 15 residues. Trimming removed 6 bases from V and 3 bases from J; junction bases left unmatched: 7. The chain's CDR3 is CASRWLAGITDTQYL. The CDR3 coding sequence is TGTGCCAGCAGATGGCTAGCGGGAATTACAGATACGCAGTATCTT.

The chain carries TRBV20-1 and TRBJ1-2; possible D gene TRBD1, 5 bases. V was cut by 5 bases and J by 8 bases, with 15 bases left in between. This CDR3 has 12 residues. CDR1 DFQATT and CDR2 SNEGSKA come from the germline V gene (reference sequence). CDR3 in amino acids: CSADLPGRGYTF. In nucleotides, the CDR3 is TGCAGTGCTGACCTTCCAGGGCGGGGCTACACCTTC.

This clonotype was counted ten times or more. This sequence joins TRBV28 and TRBJ2-6, with 10 bases lining up with TRBD1. CDR1 and CDR2 (germline): MDHEN, SYDVKM. With 7 bases clipped from V and 2 bases from J, the junction kept 8 bases outside the gene matches. The CDR3 sequence is 17 residues long. The CDR3 DNA reads as TGTGCCAGCACCCTTGACAGGGGGCGCGCTGGGGCCAACGTCCTGACTTTC. Translating it yields CASTLDRGRAGANVLTF.

This clonotype has a handful of counts. The chain uses TRBV4-1 and TRBJ2-2, with 10 bases matching TRBD2. V shed 1 base and J 6 bases; nucleotides not matched to a gene: 11. Per the germline V gene, CDR1 is MGHRA and CDR2 is YSYEKL. The CDR3 is 18 residues long. CDR3 region: CASSQGYRLAGDPGELFF. For the CDR3, the DNA is TGCGCCAGCAGCCAAGGATATCGGCTAGCGGGAGATCCCGGGGAGCTGTTTTTT.

The rearrangement joins TRBV29-1 to TRBJ1-2, with a possible D match to TRBD1 (5 bases). V shed 5 bases and J shed 8 bases, with 15 bases lying between them. The germline gives CDR1 SQVTM, CDR2 ANQGSEA. The CDR3 has 12 residues. This CDR3 reads CSVFLWGEGYTF. Here the CDR3 DNA reads TGCAGCGTTTTCCTTTGGGGGGAAGGCTACACCTTC.

This clonotype has only a few counts. The genes are TRBV11-3 and TRBJ2-5, with 8 nucleotides matching TRBD1. Gene TRBJ2-1 matches the end of the DNA better, so the J call may be wrong. The CDR3 loop spans 15 amino acids. Germline assignment: CDR1 SGHNT and CDR2 YENEEA. The CDR3 coding sequence is TGTGCCAGCAGCTCGAGAGTGGACAGGGCGAATGAGCAGTTCTTC. This sequence encodes CASSSRVDRANEQFF.

This clonotype was counted between two and nine times. One end of the junction varies from germline; a read error may be responsible. This chain connects TRBV4-2 to TRBJ2-7, with a possible D match to TRBD2 (5 bases). The germline gives CDR1 LGHNA, CDR2 YNFKEQ. This CDR3 spans 16 amino acids. The CDR3 loop reads CASSEEGQRSSYEQYF. Here the CDR3 DNA reads TGTGCCAGCAGCGAAGAAGGGCAGCGGAGCTCCTACGAGCAGTACTTC.

This clonotype came up a few times. The chain combines TRBV6-2 or TRBV6-3 with TRBJ2-5; TRBD2 is a possible D gene (5 bases). Trimming pared 0 bases from V and 1 base from J, leaving 9 bases between. Germline V gene lookup returns CDR1 MNHEY and CDR2 SVGEGT. The length of the CDR3 is 15 residues. CDR3 residues: CASSYSSGSQETQYF. CDR3 coding DNA: TGTGCCAGCAGTTACTCAAGCGGCTCCCAAGAGACCCAGTACTTC.